What follows are 7 T cell receptor beta chains derived from one specimen sequenced in a study of blood T cells in healthy people across ages. The second PCR ran about 6 to 12 cycles with a sample-barcoded 5' primer and J-beta primers. TCRdb re-called the 5' RACE reads through MiXCR, storing one row per CDR3 protein. In the table there are 1.5 million to 2 million distinct CDR3 sequences, approximately 40% of which are singletons. Sequences were obtained from blood. The receptors here all came from a human donor in good health.

In its sample, this clonotype was seen a few times. This chain uses TRBV2 with TRBJ2-3; the D call may be TRBD1 or TRBD2 (6 bases each). Between the trimmed V and J ends, which lost 3 bases and 2 bases, there was a span of 9 bases. The germline CDR1 and CDR2 sequences are SNHLY and FYNNEI. The CDR3 is 14 amino acids. This CDR3 reads CASSDAGHTDTQYF. Written as DNA, the CDR3 is TGTGCCAGCAGTGATGCGGGACACACAGATACGCAGTATTTT.

The sample holds a few counts of this clonotype. V gene TRBV2 combines with J gene TRBJ1-3, with D maybe TRBD1 (5 bases). This CDR3 has 13 amino acids. Germline CDR1 reads SNHLY; CDR2 reads FYNNEI. The CDR3 loop is CATQGRSGNTIYF. The CDR3 bases are TGTGCTACGCAGGGACGCTCTGGAAACACCATATATTTT.

This chain links TRBV29-1 with TRBJ1-2; D not certain. CDR3 length: 14 amino acids. Per the germline V gene, CDR1 is SQVTM and CDR2 is ANQGSEA. V was shortened by 0 bases and J by 6 bases, with 14 bases between the two germline ends. CDR3 sequence: CSVEDQDGSHGYTF. The CDR3 DNA is TGCAGCGTTGAAGATCAGGACGGAAGCCATGGCTACACCTTC.

The chain links TRBV15 to TRBJ2-5; 14 bases line up with TRBD2. Germline trimming cut 0 bases from V and 4 bases from J; bases unmatched to any gene: 4. Germline CDR1 and CDR2: LNHNV and YYDKDF (reference sequence). This CDR3 is 17 amino acids long. The CDR3 sequence is CATSRDFGTSGGETQYF. CDR3 coding DNA: TGTGCCACCAGCAGAGACTTCGGGACTAGCGGGGGAGAGACCCAGTACTTC.

The sample holds a few counts of this clonotype. The chain uses TRBV5-6 and TRBJ1-4; D uncertain. Germline V gives CDR1 SGHDT, CDR2 YYEEEE. This CDR3 spans 14 amino acids. Trimming removed 9 bases at V and 7 bases at J, with 19 bases between. In nucleotides, the CDR3 is TGTGCCACCGAACGCCGGGGTGCGCGTGAAAAACTGTTTTTT. Protein sequence: CATERRGAREKLFF.

J is TRBJ1-5 and V is TRBV20-1; TRBD1 might be the D (5 bases). This CDR3 contains 13 residues. Germline V lookup: CDR1 DFQATT, CDR2 SNEGSKA (reference sequence). V was shortened by 1 base and J by 7 bases, with 11 bases between the two germline ends. The CDR3 DNA reads as TGCAGTGCTAGAGTGGGGGAGGGCCAGCCCCAGCATTTT. This translates into CSARVGEGQPQHF.

The chain recombines TRBV2 with TRBJ1-2; D is possibly TRBD1 (5 bases). The CDR3 contains 13 residues. V dropped 3 bases and J dropped 10 bases, with 15 bases sitting between them. Germline CDR1 reads SNHLY; CDR2 reads FYNNEI. CDR3 bases: TGTGCCAGCAGTGAGGTGACAGAGGCTGACTACACCTTC. The encoded protein is CASSEVTEADYTF.